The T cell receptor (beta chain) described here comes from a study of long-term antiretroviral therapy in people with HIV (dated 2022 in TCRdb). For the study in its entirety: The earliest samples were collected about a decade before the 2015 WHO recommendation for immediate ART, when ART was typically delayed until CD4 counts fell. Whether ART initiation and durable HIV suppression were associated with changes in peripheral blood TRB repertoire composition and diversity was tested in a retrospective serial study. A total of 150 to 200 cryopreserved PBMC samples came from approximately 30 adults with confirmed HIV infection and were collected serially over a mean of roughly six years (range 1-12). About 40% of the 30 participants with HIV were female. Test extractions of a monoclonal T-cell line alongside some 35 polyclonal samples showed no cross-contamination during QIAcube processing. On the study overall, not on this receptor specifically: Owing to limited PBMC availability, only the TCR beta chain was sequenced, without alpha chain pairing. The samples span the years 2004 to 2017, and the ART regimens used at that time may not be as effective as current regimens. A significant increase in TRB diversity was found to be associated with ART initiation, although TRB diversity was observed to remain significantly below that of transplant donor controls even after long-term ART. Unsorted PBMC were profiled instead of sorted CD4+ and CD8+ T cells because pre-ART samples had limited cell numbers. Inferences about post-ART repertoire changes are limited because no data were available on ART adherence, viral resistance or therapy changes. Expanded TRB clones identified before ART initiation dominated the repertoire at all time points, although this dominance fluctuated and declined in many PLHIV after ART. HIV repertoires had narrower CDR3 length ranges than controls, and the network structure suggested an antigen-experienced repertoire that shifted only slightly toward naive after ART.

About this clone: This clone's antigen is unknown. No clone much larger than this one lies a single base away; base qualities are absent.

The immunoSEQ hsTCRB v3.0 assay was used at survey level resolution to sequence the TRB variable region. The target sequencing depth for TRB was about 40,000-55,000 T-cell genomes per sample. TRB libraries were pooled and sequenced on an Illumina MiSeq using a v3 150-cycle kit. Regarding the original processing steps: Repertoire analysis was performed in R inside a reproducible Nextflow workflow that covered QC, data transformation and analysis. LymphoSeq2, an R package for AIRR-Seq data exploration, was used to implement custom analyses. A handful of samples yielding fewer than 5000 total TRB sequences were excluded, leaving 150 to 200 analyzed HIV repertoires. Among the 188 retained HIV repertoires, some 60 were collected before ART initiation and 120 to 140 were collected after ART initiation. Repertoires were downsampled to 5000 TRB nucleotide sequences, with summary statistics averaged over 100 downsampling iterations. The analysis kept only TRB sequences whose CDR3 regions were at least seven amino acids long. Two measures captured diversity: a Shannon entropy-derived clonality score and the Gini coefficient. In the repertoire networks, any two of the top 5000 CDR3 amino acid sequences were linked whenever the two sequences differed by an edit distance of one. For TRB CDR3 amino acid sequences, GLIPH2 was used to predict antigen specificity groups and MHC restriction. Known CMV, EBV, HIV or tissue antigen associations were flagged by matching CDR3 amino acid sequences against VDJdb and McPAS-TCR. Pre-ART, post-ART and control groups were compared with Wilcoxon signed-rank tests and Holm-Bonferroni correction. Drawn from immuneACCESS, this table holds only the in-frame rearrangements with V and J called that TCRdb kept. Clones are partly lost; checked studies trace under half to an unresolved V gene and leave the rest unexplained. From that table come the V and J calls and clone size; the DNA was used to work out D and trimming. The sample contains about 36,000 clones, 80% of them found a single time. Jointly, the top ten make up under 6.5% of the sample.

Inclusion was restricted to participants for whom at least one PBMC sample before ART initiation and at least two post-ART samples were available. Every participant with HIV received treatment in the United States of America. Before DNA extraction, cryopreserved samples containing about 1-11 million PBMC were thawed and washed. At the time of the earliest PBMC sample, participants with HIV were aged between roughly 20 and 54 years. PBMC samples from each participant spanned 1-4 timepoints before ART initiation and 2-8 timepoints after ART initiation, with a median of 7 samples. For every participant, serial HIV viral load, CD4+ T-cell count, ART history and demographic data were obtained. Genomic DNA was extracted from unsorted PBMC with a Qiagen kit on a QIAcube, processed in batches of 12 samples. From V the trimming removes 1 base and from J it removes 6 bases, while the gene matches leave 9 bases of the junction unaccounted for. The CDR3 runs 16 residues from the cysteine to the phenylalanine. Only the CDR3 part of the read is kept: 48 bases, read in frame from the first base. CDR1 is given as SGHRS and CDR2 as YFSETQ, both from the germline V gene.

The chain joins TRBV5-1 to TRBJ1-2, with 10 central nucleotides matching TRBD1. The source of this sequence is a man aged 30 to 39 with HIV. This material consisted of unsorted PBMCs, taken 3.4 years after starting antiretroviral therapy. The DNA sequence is TGCGCCAGCAGCTTGCGGGGACAGGGGAACTATCATGGCTACACCTTC. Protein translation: CASSLRGQGNYHGYTF. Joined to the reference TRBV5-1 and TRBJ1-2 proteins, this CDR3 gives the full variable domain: KAGVTQTPRYLIKTRGQQVTLSCSPISGHRSVSWYQQTPGQGLQFLFEYFSETQRNKGNFPGRFSGRQFSNSRSEMNVSTLELGDSALYLCASSLRGQGNYHGYTFGSGTRLTVV.